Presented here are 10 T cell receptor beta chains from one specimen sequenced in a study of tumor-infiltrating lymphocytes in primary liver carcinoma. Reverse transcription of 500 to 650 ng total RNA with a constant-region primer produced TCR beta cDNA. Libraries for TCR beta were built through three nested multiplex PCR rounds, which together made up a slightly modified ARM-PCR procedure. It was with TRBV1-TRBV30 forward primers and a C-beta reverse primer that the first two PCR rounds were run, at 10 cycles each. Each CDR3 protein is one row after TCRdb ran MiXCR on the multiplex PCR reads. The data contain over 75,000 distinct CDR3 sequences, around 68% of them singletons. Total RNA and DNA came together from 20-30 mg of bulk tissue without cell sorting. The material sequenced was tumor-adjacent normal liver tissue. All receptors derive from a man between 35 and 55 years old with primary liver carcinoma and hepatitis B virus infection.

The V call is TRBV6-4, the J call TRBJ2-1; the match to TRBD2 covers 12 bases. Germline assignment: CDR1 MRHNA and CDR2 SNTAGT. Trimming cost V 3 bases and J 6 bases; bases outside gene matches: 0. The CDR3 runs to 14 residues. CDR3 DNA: TGTGCCAGCAGTGAGGGACTAGCGGGCAATGAGCAGTTCTTC. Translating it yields CASSEGLAGNEQFF.

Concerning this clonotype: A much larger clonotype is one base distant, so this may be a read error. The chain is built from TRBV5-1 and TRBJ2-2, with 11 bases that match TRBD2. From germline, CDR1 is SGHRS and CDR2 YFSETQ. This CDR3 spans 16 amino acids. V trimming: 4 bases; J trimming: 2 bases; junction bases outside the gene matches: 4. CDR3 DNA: TGCGCCAGCAGCCCCCTAGCGGGAGGCAACACCGGGGAGCTGTTTTTT. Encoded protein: CASSPLAGGNTGELFF.

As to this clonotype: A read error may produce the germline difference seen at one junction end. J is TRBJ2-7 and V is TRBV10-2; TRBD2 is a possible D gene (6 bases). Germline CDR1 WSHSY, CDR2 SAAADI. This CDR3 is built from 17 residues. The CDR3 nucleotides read TGCGCCAGCAGTGAGTCGAGGTACGGGAGTGATGACTACAAGCAGTACTTC. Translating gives CASSESRYGSDDYKQYF.

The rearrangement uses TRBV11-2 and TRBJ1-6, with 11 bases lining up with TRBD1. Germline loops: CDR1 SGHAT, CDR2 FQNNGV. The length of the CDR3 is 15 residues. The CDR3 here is CVNSRRTGGDSPLHF. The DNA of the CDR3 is TGTGTCAACAGCCGACGGACAGGGGGCGATTCACCCCTCCACTTT.

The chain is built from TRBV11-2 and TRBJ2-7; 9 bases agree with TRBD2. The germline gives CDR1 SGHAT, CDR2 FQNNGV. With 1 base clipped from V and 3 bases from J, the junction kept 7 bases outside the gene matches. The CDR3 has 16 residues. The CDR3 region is CASSLVPASGIYEQYF. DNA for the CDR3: TGTGCCAGCAGCTTAGTCCCGGCTAGCGGGATCTACGAGCAGTACTTC. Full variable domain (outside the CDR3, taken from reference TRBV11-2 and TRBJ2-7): EAGVAQSPRYKIIEKRQSVAFWCNPISGHATLYWYQQILGQGPKLLIQFQNNGVVDDSQLPKDRFSAERLKGVDSTLKIQPAKLEDSAVYLCASSLVPASGIYEQYFGPGTRLTVT.

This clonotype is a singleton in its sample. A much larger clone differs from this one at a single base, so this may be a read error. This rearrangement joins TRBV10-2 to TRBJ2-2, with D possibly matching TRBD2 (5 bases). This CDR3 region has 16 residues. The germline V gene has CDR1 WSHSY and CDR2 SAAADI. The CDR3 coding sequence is TGCTCCATCTCGCCCCGGACGGGAAGGAATACCGGGGAGCTGTTTTTT. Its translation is CSISPRTGRNTGELFF.

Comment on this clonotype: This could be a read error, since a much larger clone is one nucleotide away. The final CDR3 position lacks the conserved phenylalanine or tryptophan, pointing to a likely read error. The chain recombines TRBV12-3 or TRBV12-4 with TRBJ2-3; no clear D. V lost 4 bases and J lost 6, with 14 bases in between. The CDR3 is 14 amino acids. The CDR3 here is CASSSPLSSDTQYL. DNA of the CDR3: TGTGCCAGCAGTTCCCCCCTCTCTAGTGATACGCAGTATCTT.

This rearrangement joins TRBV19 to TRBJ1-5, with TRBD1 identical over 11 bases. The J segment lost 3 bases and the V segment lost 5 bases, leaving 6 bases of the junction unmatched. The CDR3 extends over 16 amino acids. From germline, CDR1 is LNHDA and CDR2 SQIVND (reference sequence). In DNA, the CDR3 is TGTGCCAGTAGTCCACGGACAGGGGGCTACAATCAGCCCCAGCATTTT. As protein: CASSPRTGGYNQPQHF. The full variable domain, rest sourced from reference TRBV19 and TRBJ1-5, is DGGITQSPKYLFRKEGQNVTLSCEQNLNHDAMYWYRQDPGQGLRLIYYSQIVNDFQKGDIAEGYSVSREKKESFPLTVTSAQKNPTAFYLCASSPRTGGYNQPQHFGDGTRLSIL.

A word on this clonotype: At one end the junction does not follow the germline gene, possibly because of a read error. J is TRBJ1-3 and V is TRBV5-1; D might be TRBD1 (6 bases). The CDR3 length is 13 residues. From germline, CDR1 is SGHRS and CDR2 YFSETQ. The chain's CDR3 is CACSPGHGNTIYF. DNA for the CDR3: TGCGCCTGCAGCCCGGGACACGGAAACACCATATATTTT.

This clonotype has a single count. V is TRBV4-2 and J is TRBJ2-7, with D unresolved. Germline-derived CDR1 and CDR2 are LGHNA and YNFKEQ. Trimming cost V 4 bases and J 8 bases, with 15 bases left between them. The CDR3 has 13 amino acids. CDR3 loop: CASSPVVSGKQYF. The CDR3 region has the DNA TGTGCCAGCAGCCCCGTAGTATCGGGCAAGCAGTACTTC.